This paragraph reports one T cell receptor (beta chain). The repertoire was sequenced with immunoSEQ multiplex PCR; TCRdb's copy has only in-frame clones and lacks some. Of roughly 100,000 clones in the sample, around 88% were seen once. The entry originates in a study of radiation and T cells in renal cell carcinoma. Germline assignment: CDR1 SEHNR and CDR2 FQNEAQ (reference sequence). The CDR3 contains 15 residues. V lost 5 bases and J lost 5; bases outside the gene matches: 8. Described time point: baseline pretreatment blood. Treatment noted: 15 Gy SBRT to primary tumor, nephrectomy 4 weeks later. Sample: blood, taken from a patient whose treatment included radiotherapy and nephrectomy. This TCR was sampled from a man aged 45-60 years with renal cell carcinoma. The V call is TRBV7-9, the J call TRBJ2-2, with 7 nucleotides matching TRBD1. The CDR3 reads CASSRFETGTGELFF. The CDR3 DNA reads TGTGCCAGCAGCCGGTTTGAGACAGGGACCGGGGAGCTGTTTTTT.